Each of the 26 T cell receptor beta chains below was sequenced from the same sample in a study of beta chain features in type 1 diabetes. Expressed TCRB transcripts were sequenced because the entire RNA isolate underwent reverse transcription. The table came from immunoSEQ multiplex PCR; TCRdb's copy has only in-frame clones and leaves some out. The sample lists nearly 350,000 clones; over 7% were seen once. Overall study results and limits: Among all four CD4+ subsets, Type 1 diabetes patients had TCRB CDR3s that were moderately but significantly shorter.

Which antigens these TCRs recognize remains unknown. Source material: central memory CD4+ T cells from blood. These TCRs come from a man in his thirties or forties with type 1 diabetes.

This clone was observed a handful of times. V is TRBV4-3 and J is TRBJ1-3, with a weak D call TRBD1 (5 bases). The V gene lost 0 bases and the J gene lost 0 bases, with 15 bases spanning the gap. The CDR3 loop spans 18 amino acids. Germline CDR1 is LGHNA and CDR2 is YSLEER. This CDR3 is CASSQDLDGAYSGNTIYF. In DNA, the CDR3 is TGCGCCAGCAGCCAAGATTTGGATGGGGCCTACTCTGGAAACACCATATATTTT.

This clone occurred a few times. The rearrangement uses TRBV6-1 and TRBJ1-1; maybe TRBD1 (5 bases). The CDR3 has 16 residues. The V end was cut by 1 base, the J end by 0 bases, with 12 bases between. CDR1 and CDR2 from the germline V gene are MNHNS and SASEGT. The CDR3 DNA reads as TGTGCCAGCAGTGAAGACCAGGGAACGGTGAACACTGAAGCTTTCTTT. Its translation: CASSEDQGTVNTEAFF.

V is TRBV7-9 and J is TRBJ2-1; D remains unclear. CDR3 length equals 15 residues. Germline lookup yields CDR1 SEHNR and CDR2 FQNEAQ (reference sequence). Deletions cut 6 bases from V and 2 bases from J, with 14 bases between. The CDR3 region is CASSPFEFPYNEQFF. In DNA form, the CDR3 reads TGTGCCAGCAGTCCCTTTGAGTTCCCCTACAATGAGCAGTTCTTC.

The chain combines TRBV7-2 with TRBJ2-1; D is perhaps TRBD1 (6 bases). In germline, CDR1 is SGHTA, CDR2 FQGNSA. V lost 2 bases to trimming and J lost 3 bases, with 8 bases between them. The CDR3 covers 14 residues. Here the CDR3 reads CASSLTGSYNEQFF. As DNA, the CDR3 is TGTGCCAGCAGCTTAACAGGGAGCTACAATGAGCAGTTCTTC.

This clone was counted between two and nine times. The rearrangement links TRBV7-2 to TRBJ1-5; D is undetermined. Germline CDR1 SGHTA, CDR2 FQGNSA. The CDR3 runs to 15 residues. The ends were cut back, 6 bases at V and 0 bases at J, with 12 bases in the middle. CDR3 DNA sequence: TGTGCCAGCAGTTCTCTCAGTTATAGCAATCAGCCCCAGCATTTT. Its protein product is CASSSLSYSNQPQHF.

This chain uses TRBV7-9 with TRBJ2-5; no definite D call. The CDR3 has 12 amino acids. In germline, CDR1 is SEHNR, CDR2 FQNEAQ (reference sequence). V shed 2 bases and J shed 4 bases, with 5 bases lying between them. The CDR3 loop reads CASSLISETQYF. CDR3 DNA sequence: TGTGCCAGCAGCTTAATATCAGAGACCCAGTACTTC.

The sample holds a few counts of this clone. This chain connects TRBV5-1 to TRBJ2-2, with 7 bases fitting TRBD1. Losses at the gene ends were 2 bases for V and 1 base for J; bases not matched to a gene: 8. Germline CDR1 reads SGHRS; CDR2 reads YFSETQ. The length of the CDR3 is 17 residues. Here the CDR3 DNA reads TGCGCCAGCAGCTTTCGGACAGGAACACAGAACACCGGGGAGCTGTTTTTT. This sequence encodes CASSFRTGTQNTGELFF.

This sequence joins TRBV29-1 and TRBJ1-2; no clear D gene. The V end lost 3 bases, the J end lost 5 bases, and 7 bases lay between the germline ends. This CDR3 is built from 11 residues. CDR1 and CDR2 (germline): SQVTM, ANQGSEA. CDR3 region: CSVEGLYGYTF. For the CDR3, the DNA is TGCAGCGTTGAGGGGTTATATGGCTACACCTTC.

A few counts support this clone. In the same sample, other DNA sequences code for this CDR3. J is TRBJ2-7 and V is TRBV6-5, with TRBD1 matching over 7 bases. Germline CDR1 and CDR2: MNHEY and SVGAGI. Trimming cost V 5 bases and J 4 bases; bases outside gene matches: 2. The CDR3 spans 12 residues. CDR3 sequence: CASSEQGYEQYF. CDR3 in DNA: TGTGCCAGCAGTGAACAGGGGTACGAGCAGTACTTC.

V usage is TRBV7-2 and J usage is TRBJ2-7, with 8 bases fitting TRBD2. With 0 bases clipped from V and 4 bases from J, the junction kept 2 bases outside the gene matches. The length of the CDR3 is 14 residues. Germline V gives CDR1 SGHTA, CDR2 FQGNSA. Here the CDR3 DNA reads TGTGCCAGCAGCTTAGCCGGGGGGGCTTACGAGCAGTACTTC. It specifies CASSLAGGAYEQYF.

This clone was seen only a few times. V is TRBV7-2 and J is TRBJ1-6; D uncertain. CDR3 length: 12 residues. Per the germline V gene, CDR1 is SGHTA and CDR2 is FQGNSA. With 2 bases removed from V and 10 bases from J, the gap between germline ends came to 6 bases. CDR3 DNA sequence: TGTGCCAGCAGCTTATCTAAATCACCCCTCCACTTT. Its translation: CASSLSKSPLHF.

The table lists this clone with a few counts. The V gene is TRBV6-6, the J gene TRBJ2-5, with 7 bases fitting TRBD1. The V segment lost 4 bases and the J segment 3 bases; nucleotides outside the gene matches: 5. The CDR3 loop spans 14 amino acids. Germline V gives CDR1 MNHNY, CDR2 SVGAGI (reference sequence). The CDR3 sequence is CASSLGQSKETQYF. For the CDR3, the DNA is TGTGCCAGCAGTTTGGGACAGTCAAAAGAGACCCAGTACTTC.

This clone was counted between two and nine times. This chain links TRBV7-2 with TRBJ2-5; TRBD2 might be the D (5 bases). Deletions cut 5 bases from V and 7 bases from J, with 17 bases between. The CDR3 has 14 amino acids. The germline CDR1 and CDR2 sequences are SGHTA and FQGNSA. The CDR3 reads CASSLPDGRGTQYF. The CDR3, as DNA: TGTGCCAGCAGCCTCCCGGACGGTCGGGGGACCCAGTACTTC.

V gene TRBV27 combines with J gene TRBJ1-2; no clear D gene. Germline-derived CDR1 and CDR2 are MNHEY and SMNVEV (reference sequence). V lost 4 bases and J lost 8, with 14 bases in between. The CDR3 sequence is 13 residues long. CDR3 in amino acids: CASSSPTHKGYTF. The CDR3 coding sequence is TGTGCCAGCAGTTCCCCGACACATAAGGGCTACACCTTC.

Only a few counts were recorded for this clone. The chain joins TRBV6-1 to TRBJ2-2; 9 bases are a match to TRBD1. Trimming at V came to 5 bases and at J to 8 bases, leaving 9 bases not matched to a gene. Germline V CDR1 and CDR2: MNHNS, SASEGT. The CDR3 contains 15 residues. The CDR3 nucleotides read TGTGCCAGCAGTCGGGACAGGGCCTCTAAAGGGGAGCTGTTTTTT. Protein sequence: CASSRDRASKGELFF.

The rearrangement joins TRBV28 to TRBJ2-7; D is tentatively TRBD1 or TRBD2 (5 bases each). Trimming took off 1 base at V and 0 bases at J, with 13 bases between the two ends. Germline V CDR1 and CDR2: MDHEN, SYDVKM. The CDR3 is 16 amino acids. CDR3 region: CASSLFGTVSSYEQYF. CDR3 coding DNA: TGTGCCAGCAGTTTATTCGGGACCGTGAGCTCCTACGAGCAGTACTTC.

This clone showed up just a few times. This chain uses TRBV18 with TRBJ2-5; D is unresolved. The CDR3 has 11 amino acids. Trimming shortened V by 5 bases and J by 0 bases, and 1 base separated the two germline ends. Germline V gene sequence: CDR1 KGHSH, CDR2 LQKENI. CDR3 amino acids: CASSNQETQYF. The CDR3 nucleotides are TGTGCCAGCTCAAACCAAGAGACCCAGTACTTC. Combining the CDR3 with reference TRBV18 and TRBJ2-5 gives the whole variable domain NAGVMQNPRHLVRRRGQEARLRCSPMKGHSHVYWYRQLPEEGLKFMVYLQKENIIDESGMPKERFSAEFPKEGPSILRIQQVVRGDSAAYFCASSNQETQYFGPGTRLLVL.

In regard to this clone: Other DNA sequences in this sample translate to the same CDR3. The genes are TRBV18 and TRBJ1-6; D is perhaps TRBD1 (5 bases). Germline CDR1 reads KGHSH; CDR2 reads LQKENI. V was pared by 3 bases and J by 9 bases, with 12 bases between. The CDR3 totals 14 residues. The DNA for the CDR3 is TGTGCCAGCTCACCTCCGGGGGGAGCTTCACCCCTCCACTTT. This translates into CASSPPGGASPLHF. Drawing the rest from reference TRBV18 and TRBJ1-6, the complete variable domain is NAGVMQNPRHLVRRRGQEARLRCSPMKGHSHVYWYRQLPEEGLKFMVYLQKENIIDESGMPKERFSAEFPKEGPSILRIQQVVRGDSAAYFCASSPPGGASPLHFGNGTRLTVT.

This clone has a handful of counts. The rearrangement joins TRBV30 to TRBJ1-2; D is undetermined. The CDR3 length is 13 residues. Germline V gives CDR1 GTSNPN, CDR2 SVGIG (reference sequence). V lost 0 bases and J 6 bases, leaving 11 bases between the germline ends. The DNA for the CDR3 is TGTGCCTGGAGTGTACAATTGGCTCATGGCTACACCTTC. It encodes CAWSVQLAHGYTF.

J is TRBJ1-2 and V is TRBV10-3, with D possibly being TRBD1 (5 bases). Germline V gene lookup returns CDR1 ENHRY and CDR2 SYGVKD. CDR3 size: 14 residues. The V end lost 2 bases, the J end lost 4 bases, and 11 bases lay between the germline ends. The CDR3: CAISEPDRAYGYTF. The CDR3 region has the DNA TGTGCCATCAGTGAGCCCGACAGAGCCTATGGCTACACCTTC.

This clone was recorded a few times. This chain connects TRBV7-6 to TRBJ1-2; TRBD1 is a possible D gene (6 bases). Trimming pared 5 bases from V and 10 bases from J, leaving 17 bases between. The germline V gene has CDR1 SGHVS and CDR2 FNYEAQ. CDR3 size: 13 residues. CDR3 DNA sequence: TGTGCCAGCAGCGAACAGGGTCCCCTATCCTACACCTTC. Translated, it gives CASSEQGPLSYTF.

The V gene is TRBV6-5, the J gene TRBJ1-1, with no clear D. V was shortened by 10 bases and J by 0 bases, with 9 bases between the two germline ends. CDR3 length: 12 amino acids. From germline, CDR1 is MNHEY and CDR2 SVGAGI. This CDR3 is CATRRMNTEAFF. DNA for the CDR3: TGTGCCACCCGGAGGATGAACACTGAAGCTTTCTTT.

This clone was found a few times. The rearrangement links TRBV7-2 to TRBJ1-2; 8 bases agree with TRBD1. The germline gives CDR1 SGHTA, CDR2 FQGNSA. V lost 4 bases to trimming and J lost 8 bases; unmatched junction nucleotides: 9. This CDR3 is built from 14 residues. For the CDR3, the DNA is TGTGCCAGCAGCTCAGGGACAGGCGTAGAGGGCTACACCTTC. Translation: CASSSGTGVEGYTF.

This chain uses TRBV14 with TRBJ1-4; D gene unclear. This CDR3 region has 16 residues. Germline V gives CDR1 SGHDN, CDR2 FVKESK. V was pared by 3 bases and J by 5 bases, with 16 bases between. The CDR3 protein is CASSHGVGQPNEKLFF. CDR3 nucleotides: TGTGCCAGCAGCCACGGGGTGGGCCAACCAAATGAAAAACTGTTTTTT. Full variable domain (remainder filled in from reference TRBV14 and TRBJ1-4): EAGVTQFPSHSVIEKGQTVTLRCDPISGHDNLYWYRRVMGKEIKFLLHFVKESKQDESGMPNNRFLAERTGGTYSTLKVQPAELEDSGVYFCASSHGVGQPNEKLFFGSGTQLSVL.

Only a few counts were recorded for this clone. The chain is built from TRBV11-2 and TRBJ2-5; weak D call: TRBD2 (5 bases). The CDR3 is 14 amino acids. Germline lookup yields CDR1 SGHAT and CDR2 FQNNGV. Trimming left V 3 bases short and J 5 bases short, with 13 bases between. CDR3 nucleotide sequence: TGTGCCAGCAGCTTGGCGGGCCATAGGGAGACCCAGTACTTC. Amino acid sequence: CASSLAGHRETQYF.

The J gene is TRBJ1-5, the V gene TRBV9; 9 positions match TRBD1. Germline V CDR1 and CDR2: SGDLS, YYNGEE. The CDR3 runs 19 residues. V was clipped by 2 bases and J by 9 bases; unmatched bases: 21. The CDR3 region is CASSVRSAGDRVSSWPQHF. As DNA, the CDR3 is TGTGCCAGCAGCGTCCGGTCGGCGGGGGACAGGGTCTCCTCATGGCCCCAGCATTTT.